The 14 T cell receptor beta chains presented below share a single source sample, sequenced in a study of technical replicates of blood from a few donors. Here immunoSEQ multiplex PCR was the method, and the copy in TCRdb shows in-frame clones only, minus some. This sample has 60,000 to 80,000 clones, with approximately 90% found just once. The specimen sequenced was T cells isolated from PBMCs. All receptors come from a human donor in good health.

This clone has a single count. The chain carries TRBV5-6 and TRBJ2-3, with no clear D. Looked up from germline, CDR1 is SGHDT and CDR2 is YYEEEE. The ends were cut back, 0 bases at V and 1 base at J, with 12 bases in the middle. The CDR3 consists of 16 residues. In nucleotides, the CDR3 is TGTGCCAGCAGCTTGGCCCCTAGAACGGGCACAGATACGCAGTATTTT. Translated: CASSLAPRTGTDTQYF.

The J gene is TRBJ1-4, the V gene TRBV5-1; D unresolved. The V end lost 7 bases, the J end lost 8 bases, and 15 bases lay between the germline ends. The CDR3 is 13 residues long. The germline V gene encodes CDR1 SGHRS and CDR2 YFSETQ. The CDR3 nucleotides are TGCGCCAGCCGATCCCAGGCAATCGAAAAACTGTTTTTT. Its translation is CASRSQAIEKLFF.

This CDR3 reads CASTPTGTGILGTYEQYF. The CDR3 coding sequence is TGCGCCAGCACCCCGACGGGGACAGGGATATTGGGAACCTACGAGCAGTACTTC. This chain joins TRBV5-1 and TRBJ2-7; 9 bases are shared with TRBD1. V shed 6 bases, J shed 2 bases, and the junction held 18 bases outside the gene matches. Germline V gene lookup returns CDR1 SGHRS and CDR2 YFSETQ. This CDR3 contains 18 residues.

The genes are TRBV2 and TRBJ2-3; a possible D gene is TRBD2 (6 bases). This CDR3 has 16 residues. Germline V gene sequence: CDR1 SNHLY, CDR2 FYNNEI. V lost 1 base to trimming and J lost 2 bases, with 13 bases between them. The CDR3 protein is CASSEVGTDYTDTQYF. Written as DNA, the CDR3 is TGTGCCAGCAGTGAAGTAGGGACGGACTACACAGATACGCAGTATTTT.

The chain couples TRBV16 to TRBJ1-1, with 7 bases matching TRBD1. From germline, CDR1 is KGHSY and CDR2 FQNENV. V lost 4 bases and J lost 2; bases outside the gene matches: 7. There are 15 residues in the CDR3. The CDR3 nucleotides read TGTGCCAGCAGCCTTCGGACAGGACCAAACACTGAAGCTTTCTTT. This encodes CASSLRTGPNTEAFF.

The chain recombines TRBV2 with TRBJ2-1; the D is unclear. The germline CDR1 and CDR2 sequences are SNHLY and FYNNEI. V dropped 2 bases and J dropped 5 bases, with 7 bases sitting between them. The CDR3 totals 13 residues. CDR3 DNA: TGTGCCAGCAGTGAACTCAGTAACAATGAGCAGTTCTTC. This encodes CASSELSNNEQFF.

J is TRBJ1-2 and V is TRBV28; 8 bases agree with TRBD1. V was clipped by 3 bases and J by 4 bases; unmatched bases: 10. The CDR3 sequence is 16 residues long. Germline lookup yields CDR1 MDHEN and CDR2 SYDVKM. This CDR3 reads CASSFSTGDYGYGYTF. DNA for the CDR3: TGTGCCAGCAGTTTCTCGACAGGGGATTACGGCTATGGCTACACCTTC.

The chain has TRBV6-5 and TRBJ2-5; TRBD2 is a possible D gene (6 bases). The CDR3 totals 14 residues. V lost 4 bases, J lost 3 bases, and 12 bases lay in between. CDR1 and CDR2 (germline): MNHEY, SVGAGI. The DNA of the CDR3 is TGTGCCAGCAGTTCCTCGGGAGACGAAGAGACCCAGTACTTC. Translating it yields CASSSSGDEETQYF.

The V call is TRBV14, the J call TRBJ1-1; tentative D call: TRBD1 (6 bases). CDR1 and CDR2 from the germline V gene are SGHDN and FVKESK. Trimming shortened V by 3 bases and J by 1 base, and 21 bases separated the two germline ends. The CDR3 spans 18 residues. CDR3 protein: CASSHIELTATGNTEAFF. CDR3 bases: TGTGCCAGCAGCCACATTGAACTTACAGCGACAGGGAACACTGAAGCTTTCTTT.

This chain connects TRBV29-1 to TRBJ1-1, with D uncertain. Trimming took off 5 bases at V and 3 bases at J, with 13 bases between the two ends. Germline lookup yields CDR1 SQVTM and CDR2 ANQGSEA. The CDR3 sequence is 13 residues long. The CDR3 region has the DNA TGCAGCGTTAGGAGGGAATCGGACACTGAAGCTTTCTTT. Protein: CSVRRESDTEAFF.

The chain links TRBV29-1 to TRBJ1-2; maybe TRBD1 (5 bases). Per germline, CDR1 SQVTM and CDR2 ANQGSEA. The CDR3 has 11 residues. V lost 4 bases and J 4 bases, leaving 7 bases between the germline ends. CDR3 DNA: TGCAGCGTTGTAACAGGCTATGGCTACACCTTC. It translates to CSVVTGYGYTF.

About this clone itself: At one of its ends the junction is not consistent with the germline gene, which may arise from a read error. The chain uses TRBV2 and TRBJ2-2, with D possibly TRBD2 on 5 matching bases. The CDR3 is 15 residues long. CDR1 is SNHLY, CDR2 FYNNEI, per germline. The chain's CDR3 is CASCERGLFTGELFF. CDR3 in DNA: TGTGCCAGCTGTGAAAGAGGACTTTTCACCGGGGAGCTGTTTTTT.

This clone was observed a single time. The CDR3 coding sequence is TGCGCCAGCAGCTCCAACCCAAGCCTAGCGGGAGAAGGTCAAGAGACCCAGTACTTC. Its protein product is CASSSNPSLAGEGQETQYF. The rearrangement uses TRBV5-1 and TRBJ2-5, with TRBD2 identical over 10 bases. This CDR3 region has 19 residues. Germline lookup yields CDR1 SGHRS and CDR2 YFSETQ. Trimming took 3 bases from V and 2 from J; bases not matched to a gene: 16.

CDR3 region: CASSLLPTAGEETQYF. DNA for the CDR3: TGTGCCAGCAGCTTACTTCCAACAGCGGGAGAAGAGACCCAGTACTTC. The chain recombines TRBV13 with TRBJ2-5; 8 positions match TRBD2. Germline lookup yields CDR1 PRHDT and CDR2 FYEKMQ (reference sequence). V dropped 2 bases and J dropped 3; count of bases not matched to a gene: 8. CDR3 length equals 16 residues.